One TCR beta chain is described in this entry. The antigen remains undetermined. What was sequenced on ten immunoSEQ deep assay plates was unsorted PBMC DNA. Assay used: immunoSEQ multiplex PCR; TCRdb lists only in-frame clones, some missing. The sample shows around 530,000 clones, around 77% of them seen only once. This entry belongs to a study of shared clonotypes between healthy human individuals. Background on the study: The cohort comprised a couple of women and a few men. Their ages spanned 18 to 49 years.

Whole-study findings and limits: The sole specimen, blood, was sampled, and tissue repertoires likely differ.

This CDR3 has 11 residues. The germline V gene encodes CDR1 WSHSY and CDR2 SAAADI. Trimming shortened V by 4 bases and J by 7 bases, and 5 bases separated the two germline ends. V and J are TRBV10-2 and TRBJ2-1, with D maybe TRBD2 (5 bases). The sequenced material came from PBMCs. The sequence was obtained from a woman in her 40s in good health. Some clones in this sample may be carry-over from other donors' samples. CDR3 in amino acids: CASSGGNEQFF. The CDR3 bases are TGCGCCAGCAGTGGCGGGAATGAGCAGTTCTTC.